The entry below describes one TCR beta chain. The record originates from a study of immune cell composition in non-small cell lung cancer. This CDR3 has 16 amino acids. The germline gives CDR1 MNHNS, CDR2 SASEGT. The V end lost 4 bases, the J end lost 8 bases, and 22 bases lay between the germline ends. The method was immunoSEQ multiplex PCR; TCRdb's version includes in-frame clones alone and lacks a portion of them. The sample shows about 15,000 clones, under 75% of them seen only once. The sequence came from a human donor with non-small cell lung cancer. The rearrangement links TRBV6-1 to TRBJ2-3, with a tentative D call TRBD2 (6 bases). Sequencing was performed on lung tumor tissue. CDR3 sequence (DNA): TGTGCCAGCAGTGGGAGTGGGGCGGGGATGGGGGGTACGCAGTATTTT. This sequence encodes CASSGSGAGMGGTQYF.